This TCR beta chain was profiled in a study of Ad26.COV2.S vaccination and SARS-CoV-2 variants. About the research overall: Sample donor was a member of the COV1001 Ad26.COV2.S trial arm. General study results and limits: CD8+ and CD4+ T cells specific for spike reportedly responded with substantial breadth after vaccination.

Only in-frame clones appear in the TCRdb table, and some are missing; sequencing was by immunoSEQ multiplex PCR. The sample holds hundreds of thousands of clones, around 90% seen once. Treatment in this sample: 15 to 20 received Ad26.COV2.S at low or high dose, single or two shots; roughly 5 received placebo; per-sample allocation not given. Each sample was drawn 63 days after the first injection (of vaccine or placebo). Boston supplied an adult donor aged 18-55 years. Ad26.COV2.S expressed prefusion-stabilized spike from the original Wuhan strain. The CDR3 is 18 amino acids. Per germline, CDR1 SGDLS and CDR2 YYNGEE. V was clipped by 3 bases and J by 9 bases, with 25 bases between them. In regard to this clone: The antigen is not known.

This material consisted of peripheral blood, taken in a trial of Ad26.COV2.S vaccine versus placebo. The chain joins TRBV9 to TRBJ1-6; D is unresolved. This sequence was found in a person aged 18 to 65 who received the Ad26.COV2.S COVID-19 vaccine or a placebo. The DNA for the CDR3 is TGTGCCAGCAGCGCTGGAGGTGTCTCCGAGACACCAATTTCACCCCTCCACTTT. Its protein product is CASSAGGVSETPISPLHF.